This TCR beta chain was recorded in a study of low-dose radiotherapy and immunotherapy resistance in tumors. Looking at the study overall: Across 26 weeks, 13 Gy in total went to Cohort 2, delivered as 1 Gy per fraction every two weeks.

Ten or more counts support this clonotype. Primers targeting TRAV and TRBV primed first-strand cDNA, covering alpha and beta chains. TCR amplification used about 18 PCR cycles, a constant-region primer and a V-primer adapter. In vitro transcription amplified the mRNA that had been isolated. A single record per CDR3 protein comes from TCRdb applying MiXCR to the reads. The sample shows roughly 56,000 distinct CDR3 sequences, around 23% of them seen only once. Time point indicated: after trial treatment. Treatment in this sample: LDRT plus nivolumab, ipilimumab, low-dose cyclophosphamide and aspirin (RACIN trial). Qualifying patients carried advanced solid tumors devoid of tumor-infiltrating lymphocytes. Trimming removed 3 bases from V and 6 bases from J, with 17 bases in between. Germline V lookup: CDR1 DFQATT, CDR2 SNEGSKA (reference sequence). The CDR3 contains 15 residues.

The V and J genes are TRBV20-1 and TRBJ2-2; unclear D gene. The sample here was PBMCs, taken after low-dose radiotherapy plus immunotherapy. The receptor was derived from a male donor with prostate cancer. The CDR3, as DNA: TGCAGTGCTAGTGGTGCCGGCCCTTGGTCCGGGGAGCTGTTTTTT. Protein: CSASGAGPWSGELFF.